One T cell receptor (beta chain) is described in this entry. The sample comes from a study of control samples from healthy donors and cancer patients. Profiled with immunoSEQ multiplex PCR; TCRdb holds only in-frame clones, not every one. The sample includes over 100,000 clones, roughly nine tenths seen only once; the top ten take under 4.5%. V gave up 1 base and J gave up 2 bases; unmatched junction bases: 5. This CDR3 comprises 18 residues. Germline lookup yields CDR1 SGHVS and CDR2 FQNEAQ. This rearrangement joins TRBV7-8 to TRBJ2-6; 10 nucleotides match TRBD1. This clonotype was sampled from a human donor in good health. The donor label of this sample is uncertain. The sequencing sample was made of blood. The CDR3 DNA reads TGTGCCAGCAGCTTAGTTTGGACAGGGGGTCCTGGGGCCAACGTCCTGACTTTC. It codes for CASSLVWTGGPGANVLTF.